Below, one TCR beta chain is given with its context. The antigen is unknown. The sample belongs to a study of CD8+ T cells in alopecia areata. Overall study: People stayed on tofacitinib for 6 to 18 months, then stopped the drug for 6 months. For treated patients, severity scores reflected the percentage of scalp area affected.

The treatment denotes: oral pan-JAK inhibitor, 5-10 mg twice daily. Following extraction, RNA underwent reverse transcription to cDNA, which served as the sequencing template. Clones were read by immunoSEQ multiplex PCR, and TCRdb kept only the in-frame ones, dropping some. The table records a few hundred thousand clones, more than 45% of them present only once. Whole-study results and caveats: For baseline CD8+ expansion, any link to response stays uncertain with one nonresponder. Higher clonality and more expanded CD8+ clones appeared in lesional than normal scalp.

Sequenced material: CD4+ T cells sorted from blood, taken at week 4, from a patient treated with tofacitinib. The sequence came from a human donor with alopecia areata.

The CDR3 nucleotides are TGTGCCTGGAGTGCGTTGGGACTAGCGGGAGAAGAGACCCAGTACTTC. Residues: CAWSALGLAGEETQYF. The rearrangement uses TRBV30 and TRBJ2-5, with 14 bases that match TRBD2. CDR3 length: 16 residues. V was pared by 1 base and J by 3 bases, with 4 bases of the junction left unmatched. Germline V lookup: CDR1 GTSNPN, CDR2 SVGIG (reference sequence).